Each of the 24 T cell receptor beta chains below was sequenced from the same sample in a study of T cell responses to AZD1222 COVID-19 vaccine. Only in-frame clones appear in the TCRdb table, and some are missing; sequencing was by immunoSEQ multiplex PCR. The sample includes 85,000 or so clones, 80% to 95% of them seen just once. The specimen was peripheral blood, collected 28 days after the second AZD1222 dose. The receptors originated from an adult who received the AZD1222 COVID-19 vaccine.

The genes are TRBV9 and TRBJ1-6; TRBD1 might be the D (5 bases). V shed 5 bases and J shed 4 bases, with 10 bases lying between them. The V gene's germline CDR1 is SGDLS and CDR2 YYNGEE. The CDR3 sequence is 14 residues long. This chain's CDR3 is CASRKTAYNSPLHF. The CDR3 bases are TGTGCCAGCAGAAAGACAGCTTATAATTCACCCCTCCACTTT.

This chain joins TRBV27 and TRBJ2-7; D is unresolved. Germline CDR1 MNHEY, CDR2 SMNVEV (reference sequence). Deletions cut 2 bases from V and 3 bases from J, with 14 bases between. The CDR3 covers 15 residues. CDR3 sequence reads: CASSLAGSIGYEQYF. CDR3 nucleotide sequence: TGTGCCAGCAGTTTAGCAGGTTCGATTGGCTACGAGCAGTACTTC.

This clone showed up just once. This chain uses TRBV2 with TRBJ1-4; weak D call: TRBD1 (5 bases). CDR1 SNHLY and CDR2 FYNNEI come from the germline V gene. The CDR3 totals 15 residues. Trimming removed 8 bases from V and 6 bases from J, with 19 bases in between. DNA of the CDR3: TGTGCCAGCGAGACCAGGGCCACAGGAGATGAAAAACTGTTTTTT. Protein product: CASETRATGDEKLFF.

The chain combines TRBV7-2 with TRBJ2-6, with TRBD1 as a possible D gene (6 bases). The CDR3 sequence is 15 residues long. Germline-derived CDR1 and CDR2 are SGHTA and FQGNSA. Between the trimmed V and J ends, which lost 8 bases and 3 bases, there was a span of 14 bases. The DNA for the CDR3 is TGTGCCAGCGGAACAGGGAACTTTGGGGCCAACGTCCTGACTTTC. It codes for CASGTGNFGANVLTF.

The chain combines TRBV10-3 with TRBJ2-3; D call uncertain. Deletions cut 0 bases from V and 0 bases from J, with 4 bases between. The germline gives CDR1 ENHRY, CDR2 SYGVKD. The CDR3 runs to 14 residues. The CDR3 coding sequence is TGTGCCATCAGTGAGTCAATTAGCACAGATACGCAGTATTTT. Amino acids: CAISESISTDTQYF.

This clone has a handful of counts. This chain uses TRBV6-5 with TRBJ2-5, with TRBD1 as a possible D gene (6 bases). The CDR3 consists of 14 residues. Germline CDR1 MNHEY, CDR2 SVGAGI. The V end lost 5 bases, the J end lost 2 bases, and 12 bases lay between the germline ends. This chain's CDR3 is CASSSWTDQETQYF. The DNA of the CDR3 is TGTGCCAGCAGTAGTTGGACAGATCAAGAGACCCAGTACTTC.

V and J are TRBV7-2 and TRBJ2-7; TRBD1 aligns across 8 bases. The CDR3 contains 14 residues. Germline V gene data show CDR1 as SGHTA and CDR2 as FQGNSA. The V segment lost 5 bases and the J segment 7 bases; nucleotides outside the gene matches: 10. DNA of the CDR3: TGTGCCAGCAGCCCAAAGACAGGGGCTGGGGAGCAGTACTTC. Translation: CASSPKTGAGEQYF.

CDR3 nucleotide sequence: TGTGCCAGCAGCTTAGCCTCCGGGGGGGCCCATGGCTACACCTTC. This gives the protein CASSLASGGAHGYTF. V and J are TRBV7-2 and TRBJ1-2; the D gene is possibly TRBD1 (6 bases). Trimming shortened V by 0 bases and J by 6 bases, and 14 bases separated the two germline ends. Germline V CDR1 and CDR2: SGHTA, FQGNSA. The CDR3 contains 15 residues.

The chain has TRBV19 and TRBJ1-1; 10 nucleotides line up with TRBD1. This CDR3 has 15 amino acids. Germline V CDR1 and CDR2: LNHDA, SQIVND (reference sequence). V lost 5 bases, J lost 4 bases, and 7 bases stayed unmatched. The CDR3 region has the DNA TGTGCCAGTAGTTTTCCCGGGACAGGGGCCACTGAAGCTTTCTTT. This codes for CASSFPGTGATEAFF. Full variable domain (missing parts from reference TRBV19 and TRBJ1-1): DGGITQSPKYLFRKEGQNVTLSCEQNLNHDAMYWYRQDPGQGLRLIYYSQIVNDFQKGDIAEGYSVSREKKESFPLTVTSAQKNPTAFYLCASSFPGTGATEAFFGQGTRLTVV.

The rearrangement uses TRBV24-1 and TRBJ1-1; D gene ambiguous. There are 15 residues in the CDR3. The germline gives CDR1 KGHDR, CDR2 SFDVKD. The V gene lost 4 bases and the J gene lost 7 bases, with 18 bases spanning the gap. In DNA, the CDR3 is TGTGCCACCAGTGACACATCCCGGGCAAAAGGTGAAGCTTTCTTT. This encodes CATSDTSRAKGEAFF.

V gene TRBV30 combines with J gene TRBJ1-6, with 7 bases lining up with TRBD1. The trim removed 2 bases at V and 7 bases at J, leaving 8 bases unmatched. Per germline, CDR1 GTSNPN and CDR2 SVGIG (reference sequence). The CDR3 loop spans 15 amino acids. CDR3 bases: TGTGCCTGGAGTCCCCGGACAGGCCGCAATTCACCCCTCCACTTT. It translates to CAWSPRTGRNSPLHF.

This chain joins TRBV3-1 (or the pseudogene TRBV3-2) and TRBJ1-1; D remains unclear. Germline V gives CDR1 LGHDT, CDR2 YNNKEL (reference sequence). V lost 2 bases and J 5 bases, leaving 6 bases between the germline ends. This CDR3 has 12 amino acids. CDR3: CASSQSVTEAFF. DNA of the CDR3: TGTGCCAGCAGCCAAAGTGTAACTGAAGCTTTCTTT.

This clone has only a few counts. The chain carries TRBV10-1 and TRBJ2-5, with D tentatively TRBD1 (5 bases). The V and J ends lost 7 bases and 4 bases respectively, with 16 bases between them. CDR3 length: 14 residues. In germline, CDR1 is WNHNN, CDR2 SYGVQD (reference sequence). The CDR3 reads CASIKSGPRETQYF. DNA for the CDR3: TGCGCCAGCATTAAATCAGGGCCCCGAGAGACCCAGTACTTC.

This sequence joins TRBV2 and TRBJ1-2; D ambiguous. The CDR3 is 14 residues long. CDR1 and CDR2 (germline): SNHLY, FYNNEI. Trimming shortened V by 6 bases and J by 1 base, and 12 bases separated the two germline ends. CDR3 loop: CASSLQSINYGYTF. The CDR3 nucleotides read TGTGCCAGCAGCCTACAAAGCATTAACTATGGCTACACCTTC.

The chain uses TRBV27 and TRBJ2-7; 7 bases are a match to TRBD2. J lost 0 bases, V lost 4 bases, and 9 bases had no gene match. This CDR3 comprises 16 residues. CDR1 is MNHEY and CDR2 is SMNVEV in the germline V gene (reference sequence). The CDR3 DNA sequence: TGTGCCAGCAGTTCCCTTAGCGGGTCTAGCTCCTACGAGCAGTACTTC. It translates to CASSSLSGSSSYEQYF.

J is TRBJ2-1 and V is TRBV6-2 or TRBV6-3, with 8 bases that match TRBD2. After removal of 0 bases from V and 7 bases from J, the junction contained 5 bases not matched to a gene. The V gene's germline CDR1 is MNHEY and CDR2 SVGEGT. This CDR3 contains 15 residues. CDR3 amino acids: CASSYSPAGVNEQFF. CDR3 nucleotides: TGTGCCAGCAGTTACTCACCAGCGGGAGTAAATGAGCAGTTCTTC.

The rearrangement links TRBV2 to TRBJ1-5, with a tentative D call TRBD1 (6 bases). V gave up 2 bases and J gave up 5 bases, with 13 bases separating them. Germline V gene sequence: CDR1 SNHLY, CDR2 FYNNEI. The CDR3 loop spans 15 amino acids. Here the CDR3 reads CASSETAGVHQPQHF. The CDR3, as DNA: TGTGCCAGCAGTGAAACAGCAGGGGTTCATCAGCCCCAGCATTTT.

The chain employs TRBV5-4 and TRBJ2-6, with 10 bases fitting TRBD2. Germline V CDR1 and CDR2: SGHNT, YYREEE (reference sequence). Germline trimming cut 1 base from V and 2 bases from J; bases unmatched to any gene: 6. The CDR3 has 18 residues. The CDR3 nucleotides read TGTGCCAGCAGCTTGTTAGCGGGAGGAGCTGCTGGGGCCAACGTCCTGACTTTC. This sequence encodes CASSLLAGGAAGANVLTF.

V gene TRBV11-1 combines with J gene TRBJ1-6, with TRBD1 identical over 9 bases. The germline V gene has CDR1 SGHAT and CDR2 FQDESV (reference sequence). This CDR3 spans 15 amino acids. V lost 5 bases to trimming and J lost 6 bases; unmatched junction nucleotides: 5. The DNA of the CDR3 is TGTGCCAGCAGCGGGGGACAGGGCGTTAATTCACCCCTCCACTTT. This encodes CASSGGQGVNSPLHF.

This clone has just a few counts. The V and J genes are TRBV18 and TRBJ1-1; D unclear. The CDR3 length is 15 residues. The germline V gene has CDR1 KGHSH and CDR2 LQKENI. V dropped 2 bases and J dropped 3 bases, with 13 bases sitting between them. CDR3 sequence: CASSPTLGKDTEAFF. As DNA, the CDR3 is TGTGCCAGCTCACCAACTCTGGGGAAGGACACTGAAGCTTTCTTT. Looking up the rest from reference TRBV18 and TRBJ1-1 gives the full variable domain: NAGVMQNPRHLVRRRGQEARLRCSPMKGHSHVYWYRQLPEEGLKFMVYLQKENIIDESGMPKERFSAEFPKEGPSILRIQQVVRGDSAAYFCASSPTLGKDTEAFFGQGTRLTVV.

The chain employs TRBV11-2 and TRBJ2-1; 9 bases match TRBD2. Looked up from germline, CDR1 is SGHAT and CDR2 is FQNNGV. The CDR3 consists of 15 residues. The ends lost 2 bases at V and 5 bases at J; junction bases unmatched: 4. CDR3 DNA sequence: TGTGCCAGCAGCTTAAGACTAGCGGTCGACAATGAGCAGTTCTTC. Its translation: CASSLRLAVDNEQFF.

V gene TRBV5-1 combines with J gene TRBJ2-5; no clear D. The V and J ends lost 2 bases and 2 bases respectively, with 13 bases between them. The CDR3 loop spans 15 amino acids. CDR1 is SGHRS and CDR2 is YFSETQ in the germline V gene. The CDR3 sequence: CASSFGFYPQETQYF. In nucleotides, the CDR3 is TGCGCCAGCAGCTTTGGGTTTTATCCACAAGAGACCCAGTACTTC.

This clone was found once. The CDR3 here is CASSLNWGGTEAFF. Here the CDR3 DNA reads TGTGCCAGCAGCTTGAATTGGGGGGGCACTGAAGCTTTCTTT. The V call is TRBV7-2, the J call TRBJ1-1, with D perhaps matching TRBD1 (5 bases). Germline CDR1 and CDR2: SGHTA and FQGNSA. The V and J ends lost 3 bases and 4 bases respectively, with 12 bases between them. The CDR3 totals 14 residues. Drawing the rest from reference TRBV7-2 and TRBJ1-1, the complete variable domain is GAGVSQSPSNKVTEKGKDVELRCDPISGHTALYWYRQSLGQGLEFLIYFQGNSAPDKSGLPSDRFSAERTGGSVSTLTIQRTQQEDSAVYLCASSLNWGGTEAFFGQGTRLTVV.

This chain connects TRBV15 to TRBJ2-1; TRBD2 might be the D (6 bases). Trimming shortened V by 1 base and J by 9 bases, and 22 bases separated the two germline ends. CDR3 size: 17 residues. Per the germline V gene, CDR1 is LNHNV and CDR2 is YYDKDF (reference sequence). This CDR3 reads CATSRVPSGARTGEQFF. In nucleotides, the CDR3 is TGTGCCACCAGCAGAGTTCCCTCGGGAGCGCGAACGGGTGAGCAGTTCTTC.